The sequence of this T cell receptor beta chain was determined in a study of CD8+ T cells in alopecia areata. With 3 bases clipped from V and 4 bases from J, the junction kept 6 bases outside the gene matches. This CDR3 region has 15 residues. Per the germline V gene, CDR1 is SGHRS and CDR2 is YFSETQ. Extracted RNA was reverse transcribed into cDNA, the sequencing template. Measured with immunoSEQ multiplex PCR; TCRdb has only the in-frame clones, and not every one. The top ten hold 0.95% to 1.5% of the sample, which has roughly 250,000 clones, roughly two thirds seen once. The chain combines TRBV5-1 with TRBJ1-1; the match to TRBD1 covers 10 bases. The origin of this receptor is a human donor with alopecia areata. Here the sequenced sample was CD4+ T cells sorted from blood, taken at week 0. The CDR3 protein is CASSYTGTGATEAFF. Here the CDR3 DNA reads TGCGCCAGCAGCTACACCGGGACAGGGGCCACTGAAGCTTTCTTT.